Below, 5 T cell receptor beta chains from the same sample are listed, as sequenced in a study of cytomegalovirus exposure and HLA in healthy donors. The PCR was carried out with 60 Vbeta primers and 13 Jbeta primers. The assay was immunoSEQ multiplex PCR, and TCRdb's table has in-frame clones only and misses some. Of some 150,000 clones listed, around 83% are singletons. Sequenced input: PBMCs. The receptors were sampled from a woman between 18 and 29 years old in good health and CMV-seronegative.

V gene TRBV6-1 combines with J gene TRBJ2-5; 11 positions agree with TRBD1. This CDR3 is 14 amino acids long. Per germline, CDR1 MNHNS and CDR2 SASEGT. V was clipped by 7 bases and J by 4 bases; unmatched bases: 5. The CDR3 bases are TGTGCCAGCAATGGACAGGGGGCATCAGAGACCCAGTACTTC. Amino acid sequence: CASNGQGASETQYF.

The chain links TRBV5-1 to TRBJ1-1, with a weak D call TRBD1 (5 bases). V was shortened by 3 bases and J by 0 bases, with 12 bases between the two germline ends. From germline, CDR1 is SGHRS and CDR2 YFSETQ. This CDR3 spans 15 amino acids. This chain's CDR3 is CASSSITGLNTEAFF. The CDR3 DNA follows: TGCGCCAGCAGCTCCATTACAGGTTTGAACACTGAAGCTTTCTTT.

The chain is built from TRBV5-5 and TRBJ2-7, with a tentative D call TRBD2 (5 bases). The CDR3 is made up of 12 amino acids. Trimming removed 4 bases at V and 3 bases at J, with 8 bases between. Germline CDR1 SGHKS, CDR2 YYEKEE (reference sequence). The CDR3 nucleotides read TGTGCCAGCAGCCTCGGAGGCTACGAGCAGTACTTC. It is translated as CASSLGGYEQYF.

As DNA, the CDR3 is TGTGCCAGCCTTCTGGACCCACAGCGGGTGGGTCAGCCCCAGCATTTT. Protein product: CASLLDPQRVGQPQHF. The rearrangement joins TRBV2 to TRBJ1-5; D call uncertain. Germline V lookup: CDR1 SNHLY, CDR2 FYNNEI. The CDR3 runs 16 residues. V gave up 8 bases and J gave up 6 bases, with 23 bases separating them.

This chain links TRBV6-1 with TRBJ2-5; TRBD1 matches at 8 bases. Trimming cost V 8 bases and J 4 bases; bases outside gene matches: 3. The CDR3 is 12 residues long. The germline V gene has CDR1 MNHNS and CDR2 SASEGT. The DNA of the CDR3 is TGTGCCAGCGGGGACAGGCGAGAGACCCAGTACTTC. Amino acid sequence: CASGDRRETQYF.